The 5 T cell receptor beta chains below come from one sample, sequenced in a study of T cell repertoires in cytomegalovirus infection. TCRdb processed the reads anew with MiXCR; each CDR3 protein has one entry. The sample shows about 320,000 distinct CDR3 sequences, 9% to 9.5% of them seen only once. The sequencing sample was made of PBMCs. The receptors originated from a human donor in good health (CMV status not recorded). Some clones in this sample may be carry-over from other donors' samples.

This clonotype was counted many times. CDR3 protein: CASSSGQAGYEQYF. The DNA of the CDR3 is TGTGCCAGCAGCTCGGGACAGGCAGGCTACGAGCAGTACTTC. The gene calls are TRBV7-6 and TRBJ2-7; TRBD1 agrees at 8 bases. V lost 4 bases, J lost 3 bases, and 5 bases stayed unmatched. Germline CDR1 is SGHVS and CDR2 is FNYEAQ. The CDR3 covers 14 residues.

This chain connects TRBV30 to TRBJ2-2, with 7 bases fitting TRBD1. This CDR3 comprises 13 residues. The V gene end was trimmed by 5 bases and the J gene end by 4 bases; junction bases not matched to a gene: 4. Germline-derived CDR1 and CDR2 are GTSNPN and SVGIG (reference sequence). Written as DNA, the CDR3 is TGTGCCTGGGGGGCAGGGGGCACCGGGGAGCTGTTTTTT. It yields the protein CAWGAGGTGELFF.

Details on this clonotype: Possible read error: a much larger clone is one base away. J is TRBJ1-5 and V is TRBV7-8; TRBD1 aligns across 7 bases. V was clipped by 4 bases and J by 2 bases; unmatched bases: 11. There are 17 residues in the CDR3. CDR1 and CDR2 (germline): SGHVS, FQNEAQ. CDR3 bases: TGTGCCAGCAGCTCGGACAGGATCCCAGGGTGCAATCAGCCCCAGCATTTT. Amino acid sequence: CASSSDRIPGCNQPQHF. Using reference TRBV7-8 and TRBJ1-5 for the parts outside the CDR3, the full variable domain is GAGVSQSPRYKVAKRGQDVALRCDPISGHVSLFWYQQALGQGPEFLTYFQNEAQLDKSGLPSDRFFAERPEGSVSTLKIQRTQQEDSAVYLCASSSDRIPGCNQPQHFGDGTRLSIL.

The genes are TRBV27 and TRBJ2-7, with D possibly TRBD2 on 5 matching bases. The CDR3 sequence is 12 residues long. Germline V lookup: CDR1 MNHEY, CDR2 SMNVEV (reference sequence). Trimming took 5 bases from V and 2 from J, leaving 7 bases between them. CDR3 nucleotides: TGTGCCAGCAGTGACGGGGCCTACGAGCAGTACTTC. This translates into CASSDGAYEQYF.

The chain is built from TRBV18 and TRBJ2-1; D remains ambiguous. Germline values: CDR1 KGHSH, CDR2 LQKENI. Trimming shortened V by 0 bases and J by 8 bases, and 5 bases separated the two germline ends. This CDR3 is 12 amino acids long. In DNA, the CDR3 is TGTGCCAGCTCACCACCTAGTCATGAGCAGTTCTTC. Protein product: CASSPPSHEQFF.